These 22 T cell receptor beta chains were all obtained from the same sample, sequenced in a study of CD8 T cells in Susac syndrome. RNA in amounts of roughly 0.45 to 1 ug was reverse transcribed with random hexamers. MiXCR, run by TCRdb on the immunoSEQ multiplex PCR reads, gives a single entry per CDR3 protein. Of a few hundred thousand distinct CDR3 sequences in the sample, about 95% were seen once. The sequenced sample consisted of CD4+ T cells from PBMCs. These receptors originate from a human donor with multiple sclerosis.

The V call is TRBV29-1, the J call TRBJ2-7; a weak D match, TRBD1 (5 bases). Germline CDR1 reads SQVTM; CDR2 reads ANQGSEA. The CDR3 consists of 11 residues. The V end lost 5 bases, the J end lost 5 bases, and 10 bases lay between the germline ends. CDR3 amino acids: CSVSRANEQYF. The CDR3 DNA sequence: TGCAGCGTTTCCAGGGCCAACGAGCAGTACTTC.

The rearrangement uses TRBV6-1 and TRBJ2-3; D might be TRBD2 (6 bases). CDR3 length: 12 residues. Trimming removed 8 bases from V and 8 bases from J, with 14 bases in between. The germline V gene has CDR1 MNHNS and CDR2 SASEGT. The CDR3 reads CASGTGSGTQYF. CDR3 coding DNA: TGTGCCAGCGGGACTGGCTCGGGTACGCAGTATTTT.

J is TRBJ2-5 and V is TRBV29-1, with 8 bases matching TRBD1. The V gene end was trimmed by 7 bases and the J gene end by 5 bases; junction bases not matched to a gene: 6. The CDR3 runs to 12 residues. The germline CDR1 and CDR2 sequences are SQVTM and ANQGSEA. Here the CDR3 reads CSAGTGGETQYF. The CDR3 nucleotides are TGCAGCGCTGGGACAGGCGGCGAGACCCAGTACTTC.

V is TRBV9 and J is TRBJ2-7; D gene ambiguous. Germline V gene lookup returns CDR1 SGDLS and CDR2 YYNGEE. The CDR3 extends over 13 amino acids. Trimming shortened V by 4 bases and J by 6 bases, and 14 bases separated the two germline ends. CDR3 region: CASSSRPPPEQYF. For the CDR3, the DNA is TGTGCCAGCAGCTCCCGCCCGCCGCCCGAGCAGTACTTC. Filled out from reference TRBV9 and TRBJ2-7, the complete variable domain reads DSGVTQTPKHLITATGQRVTLRCSPRSGDLSVYWYQQSLDQGLQFLIQYYNGEERAKGNILERFSAQQFPDLHSELNLSSLELGDSALYFCASSSRPPPEQYFGPGTRLTVT.

CDR3 sequence (DNA): TGCAGCGTTTCGCTCAACCAGGGACAAAATCAGCCCCAGCATTTT. Amino acid sequence: CSVSLNQGQNQPQHF. The rearrangement uses TRBV29-1 and TRBJ1-5, with D possibly being TRBD1 (6 bases). V lost 5 bases to trimming and J lost 4 bases, with 18 bases between them. The CDR3 loop spans 15 amino acids. CDR1 SQVTM and CDR2 ANQGSEA come from the germline V gene.

The rearrangement links TRBV2 to TRBJ2-3, with TRBD2 as a possible D gene (5 bases). This CDR3 has 14 residues. V was pared by 7 bases and J by 5 bases, with 16 bases between. The germline V gene encodes CDR1 SNHLY and CDR2 FYNNEI. Written as DNA, the CDR3 is TGTGCCAGCAAACAGCGGTCGAGGATAGATACGCAGTATTTT. It translates to CASKQRSRIDTQYF.

J is TRBJ2-5 and V is TRBV9, with 12 positions matching TRBD2. Looked up from germline, CDR1 is SGDLS and CDR2 is YYNGEE. V lost 0 bases and J lost 4; bases outside the gene matches: 1. This CDR3 is 15 amino acids long. The CDR3 protein is CASSVASGRGETQYF. CDR3 DNA: TGTGCCAGCAGCGTAGCTAGCGGGAGGGGAGAGACCCAGTACTTC. The full variable domain, completed using reference TRBV9 and TRBJ2-5, is DSGVTQTPKHLITATGQRVTLRCSPRSGDLSVYWYQQSLDQGLQFLIQYYNGEERAKGNILERFSAQQFPDLHSELNLSSLELGDSALYFCASSVASGRGETQYFGPGTRLLVL.

The gene calls are TRBV18 and TRBJ2-3; TRBD1 is a possible D gene (6 bases). CDR1 is KGHSH, CDR2 LQKENI, per germline. The V end lost 4 bases, the J end lost 2 bases, and 16 bases lay between the germline ends. The CDR3 runs to 16 residues. The chain's CDR3 is CASSQDRGPPTDTQYF. CDR3 DNA sequence: TGTGCCAGCTCACAGGACAGAGGGCCACCCACAGATACGCAGTATTTT.

The chain employs TRBV6-1 and TRBJ2-2, with D possibly matching TRBD1 (7 bases). In germline, CDR1 is MNHNS, CDR2 SASEGT. The CDR3 totals 17 residues. Trimming removed 5 bases at V and 7 bases at J, with 23 bases between. The CDR3 DNA sequence: TGTGCCAGCAGTCCCCAGGGGGGCGCTAGGGAACGCGGGGAGCTGTTTTTT. Its protein is CASSPQGGARERGELFF.

The chain combines TRBV29-1 with TRBJ2-7; weak D call: TRBD1 (6 bases). The CDR3 loop spans 12 amino acids. Germline V gives CDR1 SQVTM, CDR2 ANQGSEA. With 4 bases removed from V and 3 bases from J, the gap between germline ends came to 10 bases. The CDR3 nucleotides are TGCAGCGTTGGCGGACAGATCTACGAGCAGTACTTC. Protein product: CSVGGQIYEQYF.

The V gene is TRBV5-1, the J gene TRBJ2-1, with no clear D. The CDR3 has 15 amino acids. Germline loops: CDR1 SGHRS, CDR2 YFSETQ. V was shortened by 0 bases and J by 0 bases, with 7 bases between the two germline ends. CDR3 sequence (DNA): TGCGCCAGCAGCTTGGAGAAGAGCTCCTACAATGAGCAGTTCTTC. It yields the protein CASSLEKSSYNEQFF.

This sequence joins TRBV25-1 and TRBJ2-5, with unresolved D. CDR3 length: 15 amino acids. Trimming pared 1 base from V and 0 bases from J, leaving 9 bases between. Germline CDR1 is MGHDK and CDR2 is SYGVNS. CDR3: CASSELVVYQETQYF. The CDR3 DNA reads TGTGCCAGCAGTGAATTAGTCGTCTACCAAGAGACCCAGTACTTC.

This sequence joins TRBV29-1 and TRBJ1-2, with a possible D match to TRBD1 (5 bases). Per germline, CDR1 SQVTM and CDR2 ANQGSEA. This CDR3 spans 12 amino acids. The V end lost 5 bases, the J end lost 3 bases, and 10 bases lay between the germline ends. Here the CDR3 reads CSVLGGDYGYTF. The DNA of the CDR3 is TGCAGCGTTTTGGGGGGAGACTATGGCTACACCTTC.

The rearrangement links TRBV30 to TRBJ1-2; D is unclear. CDR3 length: 10 residues. Germline V lookup: CDR1 GTSNPN, CDR2 SVGIG (reference sequence). V lost 8 bases, J lost 8 bases, and 12 bases lay in between. CDR3 sequence reads: CAPPPRGYTF. Written as DNA, the CDR3 is TGTGCCCCACCCCCCAGAGGCTACACCTTC. The full variable domain, completed using reference TRBV30 and TRBJ1-2, is SQTIHQWPATLVQPVGSPLSLECTVEGTSNPNLYWYRQAAGRGLQLLFYSVGIGQISSEVPQNLSASRPQDRQFILSSKKLLLSDSGFYLCAPPPRGYTFGSGTRLTVV.

This clonotype was recorded only once. One junction end disagrees with the germline gene, perhaps due to a read error. This rearrangement joins TRBV9 to TRBJ1-2, with 8 bases aligning to TRBD1. The CDR3 totals 14 residues. The germline V gene has CDR1 SGDLS and CDR2 YYNGEE. DNA for the CDR3: TGTGCCAGCATCGTAGACAGGGGTAACTATGGCTACACCTTC. This translates into CASIVDRGNYGYTF.

This clonotype was observed once. The J gene is TRBJ2-6, the V gene TRBV7-9; 10 bases line up with TRBD1. The CDR3 runs 19 residues. Germline CDR1 is SEHNR and CDR2 is FQNEAQ (reference sequence). V gave up 4 bases and J gave up 0 bases; unmatched junction bases: 9. Here the CDR3 reads CASSYWTGGLVSGANVLTF. CDR3 nucleotide sequence: TGTGCCAGCAGCTACTGGACAGGGGGACTGGTCTCTGGGGCCAACGTCCTGACTTTC.

The V gene is TRBV29-1, the J gene TRBJ2-5; the D is unclear. This CDR3 contains 12 residues. Trimming removed 6 bases from V and 5 bases from J, with 13 bases in between. Per germline, CDR1 SQVTM and CDR2 ANQGSEA. This CDR3 reads CSVAANGETQYF. The CDR3 nucleotides are TGCAGCGTCGCGGCGAACGGGGAGACCCAGTACTTC.

V is TRBV29-1 and J is TRBJ2-3; D may be TRBD1 (6 bases). Germline CDR1 is SQVTM and CDR2 is ANQGSEA. The ends were cut back, 6 bases at V and 2 bases at J, with 12 bases in the middle. The CDR3 is 13 residues long. CDR3 amino acids: CSVAGTITDTQYF. CDR3 sequence (DNA): TGCAGCGTCGCCGGGACAATCACAGATACGCAGTATTTT.

The V and J genes are TRBV29-1 and TRBJ1-2; 9 nucleotides align to TRBD1. V dropped 1 base and J dropped 2; count of bases not matched to a gene: 14. The CDR3 runs to 18 residues. The germline gives CDR1 SQVTM, CDR2 ANQGSEA. CDR3 in amino acids: CSVEVRNSGQGLNYGYTF. The DNA for the CDR3 is TGCAGCGTTGAAGTACGAAACTCCGGACAGGGGCTAAACTATGGCTACACCTTC.

This clonotype was detected only once. This chain joins TRBV6-6 and TRBJ2-3; no clear D gene. V was pared by 6 bases and J by 5 bases, with 6 bases between. Per the germline V gene, CDR1 is MNHNY and CDR2 is SVGAGI (reference sequence). This CDR3 comprises 11 residues. CDR3 region: CASSKQDTQYF. The CDR3 DNA sequence: TGTGCCAGCAGCAAACAAGATACGCAGTATTTT.

This clonotype was recorded only once. The chain carries TRBV12-3 or TRBV12-4 and TRBJ1-5; 8 bases are a match to TRBD1. The CDR3 consists of 14 residues. V lost 8 bases, J lost 2 bases, and 5 bases stayed unmatched. The CDR3 loop reads CASGPTGGNQPQHF. As DNA, the CDR3 is TGTGCCAGCGGCCCGACAGGGGGCAATCAGCCCCAGCATTTT.

This sequence joins TRBV20-1 and TRBJ2-1; no firm D call. The CDR3 loop spans 15 amino acids. The V end lost 4 bases, the J end lost 0 bases, and 13 bases lay between the germline ends. The V gene's germline CDR1 is DFQATT and CDR2 SNEGSKA (reference sequence). CDR3 in DNA: TGCAGTGCTAATGGTTTCCCAAGCTCCTACAATGAGCAGTTCTTC. It yields the protein CSANGFPSSYNEQFF.